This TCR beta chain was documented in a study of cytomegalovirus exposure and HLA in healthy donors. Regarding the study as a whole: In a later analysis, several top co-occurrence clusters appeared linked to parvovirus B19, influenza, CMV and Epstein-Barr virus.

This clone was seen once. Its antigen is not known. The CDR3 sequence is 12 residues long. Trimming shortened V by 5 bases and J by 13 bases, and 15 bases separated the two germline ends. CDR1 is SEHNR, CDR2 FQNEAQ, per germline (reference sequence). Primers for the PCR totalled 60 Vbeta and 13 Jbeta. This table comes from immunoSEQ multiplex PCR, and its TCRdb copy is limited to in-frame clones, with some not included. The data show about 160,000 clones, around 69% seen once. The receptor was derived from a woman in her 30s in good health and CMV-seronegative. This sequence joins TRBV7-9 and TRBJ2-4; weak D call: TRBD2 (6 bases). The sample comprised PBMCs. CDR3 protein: CASSTGTGAQYF. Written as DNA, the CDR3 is TGTGCCAGCAGCACTGGGACTGGGGCACAGTACTTC.